The text below deals with one T cell receptor beta chain. TCRdb's copy holds only in-frame clones and misses some; the assay was immunoSEQ multiplex PCR. The table lists about 59,000 clones, 93% of them singletons. The sample is drawn from a study of T cell changes during pregnancy in multiple sclerosis. This CDR3 has 17 amino acids. From germline, CDR1 is LNHNV and CDR2 YYDKDF (reference sequence). The ends lost 5 bases at V and 3 bases at J; junction bases unmatched: 14. V is TRBV15 and J is TRBJ2-3, with 7 bases fitting TRBD1. The origin of this receptor is a female donor with multiple sclerosis, enrolled in a pregnancy study. Sequences were derived from CD8+ T cells from peripheral blood mononuclear cells, sampled in the third trimester of pregnancy. DNA of the CDR3: TGTGCCACCAGCGGAACCATAGCAGGGGGAGAAACAGATACGCAGTATTTT. This translates into CATSGTIAGGETDTQYF.